In its sample, the clone carrying this T cell receptor (beta chain) was seen once. Its target is unknown. The sample originates from a study of OX40 agonist ivuxolimab in advanced cancers. Overall study context: Subjects had a mean age of approximately 60 years, with a range of about 23 to 90; more than 70% were male.

Findings and limits, study-wide: Researchers did not determine the expanded peripheral T cells' antigen specificity.

The CDR3 covers 16 residues. The germline V gene has CDR1 SGHTS and CDR2 YDEGEE. Trimming removed 0 bases from V and 0 bases from J, with 7 bases in between. Generated by immunoSEQ multiplex PCR, the TCRdb table keeps only in-frame clones and is missing some. The table has roughly 45,000 clones, about 81% seen once. This specimen consisted of CD4+ or CD8+ T cells sorted from blood, obtained in a trial of the OX40 agonist ivuxolimab. The receptor was derived from an adult with an advanced solid tumor such as melanoma, head and neck, liver or kidney cancer. The chain has TRBV5-8 and TRBJ2-6; D unresolved. CDR3 DNA: TGTGCCAGCAGCTTGGAAACGAGCTCTGGGGCCAACGTCCTGACTTTC. Protein: CASSLETSSGANVLTF.